This passage covers 21 T cell receptor beta chains from one sample sequenced in a study of cytomegalovirus exposure and HLA in healthy donors (dated by TCRdb to about 2017). Library preparation employed the immunoSEQ multiplex PCR assay. For the multiplex PCR, a mixture combining 60 forward primers for TCR Vbeta segments and 13 reverse primers for TCR Jbeta segments was used. In TCRdb, the immuneACCESS table is reduced to in-frame sequences with V and J assigned. These tables do not hold every clone; where another copy was compared, an unresolved V gene accounts for under half, and the others remain unexplained. The table for this sample lists 130,000 to 150,000 clones; 78% of them were counted only once. The ten largest account for 2.5% to 3% of the sample. Specimen: PBMCs. The receptors shown here come from a female donor in good health and CMV-seronegative.

V gene TRBV5-6 combines with J gene TRBJ2-1; 10 bases are shared with TRBD2. The V and J ends lost 2 bases and 4 bases, in that order; junction bases with no gene match: 6. The CDR3 is 16 amino acids. Germline CDR1 and CDR2: SGHDT and YYEEEE. CDR3 protein: CASSLTSSGGYNEQFF. In DNA form, the CDR3 reads TGTGCCAGCAGCTTAACGTCTAGCGGGGGTTACAATGAGCAGTTCTTC. Drawing the rest from reference TRBV5-6 and TRBJ2-1, the complete variable domain is DAGVTQSPTHLIKTRGQQVTLRCSPKSGHDTVSWYQQALGQGPQFIFQYYEEEERQRGNFPDRFSGHQFPNYSSELNVNALLLGDSALYLCASSLTSSGGYNEQFFGPGTRLTVL.

V and J are TRBV5-6 and TRBJ1-1; D might be TRBD1 (5 bases). The CDR3 contains 13 residues. V dropped 0 bases and J dropped 8 bases, with 11 bases sitting between them. Germline loops: CDR1 SGHDT, CDR2 YYEEEE. The CDR3 nucleotides read TGTGCCAGCAGCTTGGATCAGGGAAGGGAAGCTTTCTTT. Encoded protein: CASSLDQGREAFF.

The chain carries TRBV13 and TRBJ2-7; possibly TRBD2 for D (6 bases). V was pared by 0 bases and J by 4 bases, with 13 bases between. CDR1 PRHDT and CDR2 FYEKMQ come from the germline V gene (reference sequence). The CDR3 covers 15 residues. Here the CDR3 DNA reads TGTGCCAGCAGCTTAGGCCCCGGGAGTAATTACGAGCAGTACTTC. Translation: CASSLGPGSNYEQYF.

The chain has TRBV5-1 and TRBJ1-3; 8 bases match TRBD1. Germline trimming cut 4 bases from V and 0 bases from J; bases unmatched to any gene: 6. Germline V lookup: CDR1 SGHRS, CDR2 YFSETQ. The CDR3 is 16 amino acids. DNA for the CDR3: TGCGCCAGCAGCCCGGGACAGGCGTTCTCTGGAAACACCATATATTTT. Amino acid sequence: CASSPGQAFSGNTIYF.

The chain has TRBV5-1 and TRBJ2-5; D gene ambiguous. The length of the CDR3 is 15 residues. The ends were cut back, 6 bases at V and 1 base at J, with 16 bases in the middle. Germline CDR1 and CDR2: SGHRS and YFSETQ. The CDR3 is CASNPGPLPQETQYF. CDR3 coding DNA: TGCGCCAGCAACCCGGGTCCTCTACCCCAAGAGACCCAGTACTTC.

The chain couples TRBV7-2 to TRBJ1-4; unclear D gene. V lost 0 bases to trimming and J lost 3 bases, with 11 bases between them. Germline CDR1 reads SGHTA; CDR2 reads FQGNSA. The CDR3 loop spans 16 amino acids. CDR3 sequence (DNA): TGTGCCAGCAGCTTAGCTTCGGTCGGGGCTAATGAAAAACTGTTTTTT. Encoded protein: CASSLASVGANEKLFF.

This chain joins TRBV20-1 and TRBJ1-4; no clear D gene. Per the germline V gene, CDR1 is DFQATT and CDR2 is SNEGSKA (reference sequence). This CDR3 has 11 amino acids. The V and J ends lost 7 bases and 7 bases respectively, with 10 bases between them. Here the CDR3 reads CSVTTVEKLFF. CDR3 sequence (DNA): TGCAGTGTCACAACAGTTGAAAAACTGTTTTTT.

The V gene is TRBV6-6, the J gene TRBJ2-3; 8 nucleotides agree with TRBD2. CDR1 is MNHNY, CDR2 SVGAGI, per germline (reference sequence). Trimming removed 7 bases from V and 2 bases from J; junction bases left unmatched: 11. The CDR3 runs to 16 residues. The CDR3 loop reads CASTSVPGLVTDTQYF. CDR3 DNA: TGTGCCAGCACCTCTGTCCCGGGACTAGTCACAGATACGCAGTATTTT.

This rearrangement joins TRBV5-1 to TRBJ2-3; no clear D. Per germline, CDR1 SGHRS and CDR2 YFSETQ. Trimming stripped 0 bases from V and 1 base from J, with 6 bases between. The CDR3 is 14 residues long. The chain's CDR3 is CASSLDRGTDTQYF. The CDR3 DNA reads as TGCGCCAGCAGCTTGGACAGAGGCACAGATACGCAGTATTTT.

This rearrangement joins TRBV6-5 to TRBJ1-6, with a weak D call TRBD1 (5 bases). Trimming shortened V by 0 bases and J by 8 bases, and 14 bases separated the two germline ends. The CDR3 is 16 amino acids. CDR1 is MNHEY and CDR2 is SVGAGI in the germline V gene. CDR3 sequence reads: CASSYSVRGTYSPLHF. The CDR3 region has the DNA TGTGCCAGCAGTTACTCGGTTAGGGGCACGTATTCACCCCTCCACTTT.

This clone was observed a few times. The V call is TRBV23-1, the J call TRBJ1-4; D ambiguous. TRBV23-1 is annotated as an ORF whose role is uncertain. The CDR3 runs to 17 residues. Trimming cost V 0 bases and J 6 bases, with 17 bases left between them. CDR3 sequence reads: CASSQSREGTTYEKLFF. The DNA of the CDR3 is TGCGCCAGCAGTCAATCACGGGAGGGAACCACGTATGAAAAACTGTTTTTT.

The chain is built from TRBV2 and TRBJ2-3, with TRBD2 identical over 10 bases. The length of the CDR3 is 14 residues. J lost 5 bases, V lost 2 bases, and 1 base had no gene match. CDR1 and CDR2 (germline): SNHLY, FYNNEI. Here the CDR3 DNA reads TGTGCCAGCAGTGAAAGCGGGGGGGTAGATACGCAGTATTTT. It encodes CASSESGGVDTQYF.

This chain uses TRBV28 with TRBJ1-1, with a possible D match to TRBD1 (6 bases). This CDR3 is 17 amino acids long. V gave up 1 base and J gave up 1 base, with 16 bases separating them. Germline V lookup: CDR1 MDHEN, CDR2 SYDVKM. In nucleotides, the CDR3 is TGTGCCAGCAGTTTATATATGCTGGGCAGGGGGAACACTGAAGCTTTCTTT. It codes for CASSLYMLGRGNTEAFF.

The count of this clone is one. This chain links TRBV27 with TRBJ2-5, with 8 nucleotides matching TRBD2. This CDR3 is built from 14 residues. Germline V gene data show CDR1 as MNHEY and CDR2 as SMNVEV (reference sequence). V shed 8 bases, J shed 4 bases, and the junction held 9 bases outside the gene matches. The CDR3 region has the DNA TGTGCCAGCGGACCGGGACTAGAGGCAGAGACCCAGTACTTC. Translated, it gives CASGPGLEAETQYF.

J is TRBJ2-1 and V is TRBV27, with 9 bases that match TRBD1. V lost 5 bases to trimming and J lost 4 bases; unmatched junction nucleotides: 12. Per the germline V gene, CDR1 is MNHEY and CDR2 is SMNVEV (reference sequence). CDR3 size: 17 residues. In DNA, the CDR3 is TGTGCCAGCAGTCGATCCCGGACAGGGGCCGATTACAATGAGCAGTTCTTC. Encoded protein: CASSRSRTGADYNEQFF.

The chain employs TRBV28 and TRBJ2-5; possible D gene TRBD2, 6 bases. CDR3 length: 15 residues. The V gene lost 6 bases and the J gene lost 5 bases, with 19 bases spanning the gap. The germline gives CDR1 MDHEN, CDR2 SYDVKM. The CDR3 DNA reads as TGTGCCAGCAGCCCCCCTAGGGTTGGGGGGGAGACCCAGTACTTC. Translating gives CASSPPRVGGETQYF.

V usage is TRBV2 and J usage is TRBJ1-1; no clear D. This CDR3 has 14 amino acids. Trimming pared 3 bases from V and 4 bases from J, leaving 12 bases between. Germline lookup yields CDR1 SNHLY and CDR2 FYNNEI. The DNA for the CDR3 is TGTGCCAGCAGTGACCTAGGAGTTTTCACTGAAGCTTTCTTT. Amino acids: CASSDLGVFTEAFF.

This clone was recorded once. This rearrangement joins TRBV4-2 to TRBJ2-1, with D uncertain. The ends were cut back, 3 bases at V and 7 bases at J, with 10 bases in the middle. CDR1 is LGHNA and CDR2 is YNFKEQ in the germline V gene. The CDR3 is 13 residues long. CDR3 sequence: CASSHPRGNEQFF. CDR3 nucleotide sequence: TGTGCCAGCAGCCATCCGAGAGGAAATGAGCAGTTCTTC.

The V gene is TRBV5-6, the J gene TRBJ2-1, with 9 bases identical to TRBD1. Germline V gives CDR1 SGHDT, CDR2 YYEEEE. CDR3 length: 15 residues. J gave up 3 bases and V 0 bases, and 1 base lay outside the gene matches. Here the CDR3 DNA reads TGTGCCAGCAGCTTGGGGGACAGGGACTACAATGAGCAGTTCTTC. Its protein product is CASSLGDRDYNEQFF. The variable domain in full, with the rest retrieved from reference TRBV5-6 and TRBJ2-1, is DAGVTQSPTHLIKTRGQQVTLRCSPKSGHDTVSWYQQALGQGPQFIFQYYEEEERQRGNFPDRFSGHQFPNYSSELNVNALLLGDSALYLCASSLGDRDYNEQFFGPGTRLTVL.

Worth noting for this clone: A read error may account for a junction end that differs from germline. The genes are TRBV7-7 and TRBJ2-1; weak D call: TRBD1 (5 bases). The CDR3 has 14 residues. The germline gives CDR1 SSHAT, CDR2 FNYEAQ (reference sequence). CDR3 sequence reads: CASSLRQFGNEQFF. CDR3 bases: TGTGCTAGCAGCTTAAGACAGTTCGGCAATGAGCAGTTCTTC.

The J gene is TRBJ2-7, the V gene TRBV2; 7 bases fit TRBD1. Unmatched junction bases numbered 6, after V lost 6 bases and J lost 1 base. CDR1 and CDR2 (germline): SNHLY, FYNNEI. The CDR3 totals 14 residues. The CDR3 DNA follows: TGTGCCAGCAGGCGGCAGGGACAGTCCTACGAGCAGTACTTC. Its translation is CASRRQGQSYEQYF.